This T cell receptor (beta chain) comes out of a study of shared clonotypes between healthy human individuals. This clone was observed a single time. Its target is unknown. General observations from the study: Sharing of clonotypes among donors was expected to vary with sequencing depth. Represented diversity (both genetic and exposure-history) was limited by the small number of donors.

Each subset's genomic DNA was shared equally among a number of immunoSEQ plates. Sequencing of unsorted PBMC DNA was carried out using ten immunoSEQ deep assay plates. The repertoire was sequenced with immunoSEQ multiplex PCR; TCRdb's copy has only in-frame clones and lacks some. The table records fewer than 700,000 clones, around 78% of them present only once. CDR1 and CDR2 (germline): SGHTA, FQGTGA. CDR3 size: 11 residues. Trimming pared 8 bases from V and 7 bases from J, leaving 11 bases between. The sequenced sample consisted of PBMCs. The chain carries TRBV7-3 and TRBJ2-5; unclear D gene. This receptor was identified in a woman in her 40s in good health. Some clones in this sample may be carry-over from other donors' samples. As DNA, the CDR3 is TGTGCCAGCGCCCGGTCAGTGACCCAGTACTTC. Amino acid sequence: CASARSVTQYF.